These T cell receptor beta chains were read from a single sample in a study of T cell responses to AZD1222 COVID-19 vaccine. Measured with immunoSEQ multiplex PCR; TCRdb has only the in-frame clones, and not every one. The sample lists 120,000 or so clones; 89% were seen once. The source was peripheral blood, collected on day 0 of AZD1222 vaccination. These receptors were collected from an adult in good health. Each CDR3 is given with its conserved first and last residue. D genes are given only for firm matches. Not every row has a clone size; where given, it reads once, few, many or a size class.

v_call	j_call	d_call	clone_size	cdr3_aa	cdr3_nt
TRBV13	TRBJ1-1	-	-	CASSLGRVVTEAFF	TGTGCCAGCAGCTTAGGTCGGGTTGTCACTGAAGCTTTCTTT
TRBV5-6	TRBJ1-3	-	-	CASSTDPSSGNTIYF	TGTGCCAGCAGCACGGACCCGAGCTCTGGAAACACCATATATTTT
TRBV7-2	TRBJ2-1	-	few	CASSLEPVDNEQFF	TGTGCCAGCAGCTTAGAGCCGGTGGACAATGAGCAGTTCTTC
TRBV28	TRBJ2-1	-	-	CASSSEYEQFF	TGTGCCAGCAGTTCCGAGTATGAGCAGTTCTTC
TRBV11-2	TRBJ2-1	TRBD2	-	CASSTIPLAINEQFF	TGTGCCAGCAGCACGATCCCACTAGCGATAAATGAGCAGTTCTTC
TRBV6-1	TRBJ1-4	-	-	CASSDYSTGTSEKLFF	TGTGCCAGCAGTGATTACTCGACAGGAACGTCCGAAAAACTGTTTTTT
TRBV28	TRBJ2-3	TRBD2	-	CASHDPSGGRTDTQYF	TGTGCCAGCCACGATCCTAGCGGGGGACGTACAGATACGCAGTATTTT
TRBV2	TRBJ2-1	TRBD2	-	CASSEERGRSYNEQFF	TGTGCCAGCAGTGAAGAGCGGGGGAGATCCTACAATGAGCAGTTCTTC
TRBV7-2	TRBJ2-1	-	-	CASSLVDGGEQFF	TGTGCCAGCAGCTTAGTTGATGGCGGTGAGCAGTTCTTC
TRBV18	TRBJ1-4	-	-	CASSPLQADEKLFF	TGTGCCAGCTCACCCCTCCAGGCTGATGAAAAACTGTTTTTT
TRBV7-6	TRBJ2-4	TRBD1	-	CASSPRQGAAKNIQYF	TGTGCCAGCAGCCCGAGACAGGGGGCAGCCAAAAACATTCAGTACTTC
TRBV7-2	TRBJ2-2	TRBD1	-	CASSPFGGQGIVELFF	TGTGCCAGCAGCCCGTTCGGGGGACAGGGAATCGTGGAGCTGTTTTTT
TRBV7-2	TRBJ2-7	-	once	CASSQYPPRLTAYEQYF	TGTGCCAGCAGCCAGTACCCACCACGGCTGACCGCCTACGAGCAGTACTTC
TRBV7-8	TRBJ2-7	TRBD2	-	CASGQRDSPYEQYF	TGTGCCAGCGGCCAGCGGGACTCGCCCTACGAGCAGTACTTC
TRBV15	TRBJ2-2	-	once	CATSSLEAFGGELFF	TGTGCCACCAGCAGCCTTGAGGCGTTTGGGGGGGAGCTGTTTTTT
TRBV27	TRBJ2-7	-	-	CASRNTGAYEQYF	TGTGCCAGCAGAAATACCGGGGCATACGAGCAGTACTTC
TRBV18	TRBJ2-6	-	-	CASSLPEGAEGANVLTF	TGTGCCAGCTCACTACCGGAGGGGGCGGAAGGGGCCAACGTCCTAACTTTC
TRBV14	TRBJ2-7	-	-	CASSRPWEEQYF	TGTGCCAGCAGCCGTCCTTGGGAAGAGCAGTACTTC
TRBV5-6	TRBJ2-7	TRBD1	-	CASRVRDRVIIEQYF	TGTGCCAGCAGGGTCCGGGACAGGGTAATAATCGAGCAGTACTTC
TRBV29-1	TRBJ2-3	TRBD2	-	CSVWTSGSLWGGTDTQYF	TGCAGCGTTTGGACTAGCGGCAGCCTTTGGGGTGGCACAGATACGCAGTATTTT
TRBV24-1	TRBJ1-2	-	-	CATSDWGVSYTF	TGTGCCACCAGTGATTGGGGGGTTAGCTACACCTTC
TRBV28	TRBJ1-5	-	-	CASSLAGFNQPQHF	TGTGCCAGCAGTTTAGCAGGGTTCAATCAGCCCCAGCATTTT
TRBV19	TRBJ1-3	TRBD1	-	CASSPLTGGGNTIYF	TGTGCCAGTAGTCCCCTGACAGGGGGTGGAAACACCATATATTTT
TRBV11-2	TRBJ1-3	-	-	CASSLIGSGNTIYF	TGTGCCAGCAGCTTGATCGGGTCTGGAAACACCATATATTTT
TRBV7-8	TRBJ2-7	-	-	CASSLVPGSRYEQYF	TGTGCCAGCAGCTTAGTACCCGGGAGTAGGTACGAGCAGTACTTC
TRBV5-1	TRBJ2-2	-	-	CASSLEGAGTGELFF	TGCGCCAGCAGCCTGGAGGGGGCGGGAACCGGGGAGCTGTTTTTT
TRBV5-8	TRBJ1-1	-	-	CASSLERVEAFF	TGTGCCAGCAGCTTGGAAAGAGTTGAAGCTTTCTTT
TRBV6-5	TRBJ1-1	-	-	CASSYLPANTEAFF	TGTGCCAGCAGTTACCTTCCAGCGAACACTGAAGCTTTCTTT